Below, one T cell receptor (beta chain) is given with its context. These data are taken from a study of blood T cell repertoires in COVID-19. The overall study: Italy, Spain and the United States were the sources of the convalescent and acute COVID-19 samples.

The protocol was immunoSEQ multiplex PCR, while the TCRdb copy is restricted to in-frame clones and leaves out a portion. Here the sample spans about 75,000 clones, 79% being singletons. CDR3 length: 13 residues. Germline V gene lookup returns CDR1 SGHTA and CDR2 FQGNSA. The germline V and J ends were trimmed by 1 base and 6 bases, with 10 bases remaining between them. Sequencing was done on a sample of peripheral blood. The sequence derives from a woman of 80 years or more with active or convalescent COVID-19. This chain joins TRBV7-2 and TRBJ2-7; perhaps TRBD1 as D (6 bases). The CDR3 is CASSLDTGREQYF. The CDR3 DNA sequence: TGTGCCAGCAGCTTAGATACAGGGCGCGAGCAGTACTTC.